This T cell receptor beta chain was documented in a study of T-cell reconstitution after alpha-beta-depleted transplantation in children. The V gene's germline CDR1 is SGHRS and CDR2 YFSETQ. The germline V and J ends were trimmed by 0 bases and 2 bases, with 15 bases remaining between them. The CDR3 length is 17 residues. In this sample, this clonotype turned up many times. Its antigen is still unknown. Study observations and caveats: Surviving recipient T cells and thymic progenitors accounted for the high day-60 TCRbeta diversity observed in some patients. Fresh T-cell production supplied most of the T-cell counts and diversity seen one year after transplant. In patients about two months after transplant, alpha-beta T cells reportedly arose from several hundred expanded graft clones.

This sample's TCRbeta library carried unique molecular identifier barcodes. Via MiXCR, TCRdb re-called the PCR reads, giving one row per CDR3 protein. The sample has 400,000 to 550,000 distinct CDR3 sequences, approximately 10% seen once; the top ten hold 2% to 2.5%. The starting material was PBMCs, obtained before TCRalphabeta/CD19-depleted stem cell transplant. This TCR came from a child aged 2-9 years with inherited bone marrow failure, due to receive a stem cell transplant. The genes are TRBV5-1 and TRBJ2-1, with unresolved D. CDR3: CASSLEGRRRTYNEQFF. Here the CDR3 DNA reads TGCGCCAGCAGCTTGGAAGGCCGCAGGAGAACCTACAATGAGCAGTTCTTC.